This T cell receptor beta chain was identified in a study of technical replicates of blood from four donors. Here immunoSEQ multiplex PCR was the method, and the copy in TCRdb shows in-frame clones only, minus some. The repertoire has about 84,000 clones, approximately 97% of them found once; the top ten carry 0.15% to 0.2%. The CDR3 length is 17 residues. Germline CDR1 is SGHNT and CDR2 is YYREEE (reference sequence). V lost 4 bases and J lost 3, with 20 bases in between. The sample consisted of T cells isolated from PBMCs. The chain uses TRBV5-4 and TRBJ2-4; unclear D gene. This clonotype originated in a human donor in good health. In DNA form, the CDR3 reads TGTGCCAGCAGCGTAAACCCAGAACCAAGTGGCAAAAACATTCAGTACTTC. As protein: CASSVNPEPSGKNIQYF.